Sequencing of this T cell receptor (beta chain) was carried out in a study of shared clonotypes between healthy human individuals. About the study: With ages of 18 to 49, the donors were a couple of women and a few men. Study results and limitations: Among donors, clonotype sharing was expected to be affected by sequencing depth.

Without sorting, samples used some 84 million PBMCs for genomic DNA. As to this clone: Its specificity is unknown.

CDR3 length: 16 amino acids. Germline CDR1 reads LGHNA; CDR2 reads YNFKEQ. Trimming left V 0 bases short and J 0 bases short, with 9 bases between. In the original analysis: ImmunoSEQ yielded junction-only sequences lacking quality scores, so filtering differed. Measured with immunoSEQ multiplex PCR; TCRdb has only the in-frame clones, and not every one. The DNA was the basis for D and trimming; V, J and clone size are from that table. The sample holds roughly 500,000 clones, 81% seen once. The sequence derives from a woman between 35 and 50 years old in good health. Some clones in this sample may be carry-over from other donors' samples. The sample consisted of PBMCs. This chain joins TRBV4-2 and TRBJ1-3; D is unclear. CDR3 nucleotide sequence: TGTGCCAGCAGCCAAGATAGGGCTCTCTCTGGAAACACCATATATTTT. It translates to CASSQDRALSGNTIYF.